This TCR beta chain was captured in a study of cytomegalovirus exposure and HLA in healthy donors. As for the study in general: T cells numbering around 180 million yielded approximately 120 million unique TCR beta sequences in an earlier analysis. Study-level findings and limits: Prediction of most subjects' HLA-A and HLA-B alleles by TCR beta sequences was reportedly accurate. Previously analyzed data showed that most TCR beta V segments were productive at a frequency of about 90% or about 30%. In a later analysis, most CMV-associated TCR beta chains appeared HLA-restricted.

This clone came up a few times. What it binds is not known. PCR used 60 Vbeta primers and 13 Jbeta primers. Measured with immunoSEQ multiplex PCR; TCRdb has only the in-frame clones, and not every one. The repertoire holds roughly 110,000 clones, with 60% to 75% as singletons. Input material: PBMCs. The receptor was isolated from a male donor in good health and CMV-seropositive.

DNA of the CDR3: TGTGCCTGCCGGGACAGTTATAACTATGGCTACACCTTC. This encodes CACRDSYNYGYTF. This chain connects TRBV30 to TRBJ1-2; 7 bases agree with TRBD1. From germline, CDR1 is GTSNPN and CDR2 SVGIG (reference sequence). Germline trimming cut 6 bases from V and 1 base from J; bases unmatched to any gene: 5. The CDR3 loop spans 13 amino acids.